One and the same sample provided the 14 T cell receptor beta chains below, sequenced in a study of cytomegalovirus exposure and HLA in healthy donors. PCR amplification relied on 60 Vbeta primers (plus 13 Jbeta primers). Libraries were prepared by immunoSEQ multiplex PCR; TCRdb keeps only in-frame clonotypes and omits some of them. In the table there are about 170,000 clones, roughly 80% of which are singletons. The sequenced sample was PBMCs. These receptors came from a woman aged 18-29 years in good health and CMV-seronegative.

The chain carries TRBV5-1 and TRBJ1-3; D remains ambiguous. There are 15 residues in the CDR3. V dropped 0 bases and J dropped 2 bases, with 9 bases sitting between them. Looked up from germline, CDR1 is SGHRS and CDR2 is YFSETQ. This chain's CDR3 is CASSLDRVAGNTIYF. The CDR3 DNA follows: TGCGCCAGCAGCTTGGACCGGGTCGCTGGAAACACCATATATTTT. Together with reference TRBV5-1 and TRBJ1-3, the CDR3 gives the full variable domain: KAGVTQTPRYLIKTRGQQVTLSCSPISGHRSVSWYQQTPGQGLQFLFEYFSETQRNKGNFPGRFSGRQFSNSRSEMNVSTLELGDSALYLCASSLDRVAGNTIYFGEGSWLTVV.

CDR3 sequence reads: CASSFETGISGANVLTF. The CDR3 DNA reads TGTGCCAGCAGCTTTGAGACAGGGATTTCTGGGGCCAACGTCCTGACTTTC. V is TRBV11-3 and J is TRBJ2-6; 7 bases line up with TRBD1. The CDR3 contains 17 residues. V dropped 3 bases and J dropped 1; count of bases not matched to a gene: 6. Germline V lookup: CDR1 SGHNT, CDR2 YENEEA. Combining the CDR3 with reference TRBV11-3 and TRBJ2-6 gives the whole variable domain EAGVVQSPRYKIIEKKQPVAFWCNPISGHNTLYWYLQNLGQGPELLIRYENEEAVDDSQLPKDRFSAERLKGVDSTLKIQPAELGDSAVYLCASSFETGISGANVLTFGAGSRLTVL.

The rearrangement joins TRBV11-2 to TRBJ2-7; D possibly corresponds to TRBD2 (6 bases). In germline, CDR1 is SGHAT, CDR2 FQNNGV. This CDR3 is 15 amino acids long. Trimming removed 4 bases from V and 1 base from J, with 14 bases in between. DNA of the CDR3: TGTGCCAGCAGCTCCATTAGCGGAAAGTCCTACGAGCAGTACTTC. It is translated as CASSSISGKSYEQYF.

The chain joins TRBV19 to TRBJ2-3, with TRBD2 identical over 7 bases. After removal of 5 bases from V and 0 bases from J, the junction contained 2 bases not matched to a gene. The germline CDR1 and CDR2 sequences are LNHDA and SQIVND (reference sequence). This CDR3 comprises 14 residues. The CDR3 coding sequence is TGTGCCAGTAGTCCTAGCGGAAGCACAGATACGCAGTATTTT. Translated: CASSPSGSTDTQYF. Combining the CDR3 with reference TRBV19 and TRBJ2-3 gives the whole variable domain DGGITQSPKYLFRKEGQNVTLSCEQNLNHDAMYWYRQDPGQGLRLIYYSQIVNDFQKGDIAEGYSVSREKKESFPLTVTSAQKNPTAFYLCASSPSGSTDTQYFGPGTRLTVL.

The CDR3 DNA sequence: TGTGCCAGCAGCGTAGTTCCTAGCGGGTGGCCTAGCACAGATACGCAGTATTTT. Translating it yields CASSVVPSGWPSTDTQYF. V gene TRBV9 combines with J gene TRBJ2-3; 8 bases fit TRBD2. V was pared by 0 bases and J by 0 bases, with 9 bases of the junction left unmatched. The CDR3 extends over 18 amino acids. The germline V gene encodes CDR1 SGDLS and CDR2 YYNGEE.

This chain connects TRBV5-1 to TRBJ1-2; 9 nucleotides align to TRBD1. The V gene's germline CDR1 is SGHRS and CDR2 YFSETQ. The CDR3 length is 15 residues. Germline trimming cut 1 base from V and 0 bases from J; bases unmatched to any gene: 1. CDR3 residues: CASSLTGGPNYGYTF. CDR3 DNA sequence: TGCGCCAGCAGCTTGACAGGGGGCCCTAACTATGGCTACACCTTC.

The chain uses TRBV27 and TRBJ1-1; 7 bases line up with TRBD1. Germline V CDR1 and CDR2: MNHEY, SMNVEV (reference sequence). J gave up 6 bases and V 4 bases, and 17 bases lay outside the gene matches. The CDR3 sequence is 17 residues long. The CDR3 bases are TGTGCCAGCAGTTCCGCAGAACCAGGGGGGATAAAGGCTGAAGCTTTCTTT. Translating it yields CASSSAEPGGIKAEAFF.

The chain links TRBV5-5 to TRBJ1-2; D unresolved. Germline CDR1 SGHKS, CDR2 YYEKEE (reference sequence). V was clipped by 0 bases and J by 0 bases, with 9 bases between them. There are 15 residues in the CDR3. The CDR3 DNA follows: TGTGCCAGCAGCTTGGGCAATACAGCTAACTATGGCTACACCTTC. Translating it yields CASSLGNTANYGYTF.

This clone occurred once. The genes are TRBV19 and TRBJ1-2; a weak D match, TRBD1 (5 bases). The CDR3 length is 12 residues. V lost 8 bases and J 11 bases, leaving 18 bases between the germline ends. Germline-derived CDR1 and CDR2 are LNHDA and SQIVND (reference sequence). This CDR3 is CASSNPGIGYTF. CDR3 DNA sequence: TGTGCCAGTTCAAACCCAGGGATCGGTTACACCTTC.

In its sample, this clone was seen a few times. This chain links TRBV7-8 with TRBJ1-1, with 10 bases fitting TRBD1. The germline V gene has CDR1 SGHVS and CDR2 FQNEAQ. The CDR3 sequence is 14 residues long. V lost 4 bases and J lost 11; bases outside the gene matches: 10. Here the CDR3 reads CASSWTGGSLGAFF. The CDR3 DNA sequence: TGTGCCAGCAGCTGGACAGGGGGGTCACTCGGGGCTTTCTTT.

This rearrangement joins TRBV7-2 to TRBJ2-1, with D hard to call. This CDR3 contains 14 residues. Germline CDR1 and CDR2: SGHTA and FQGNSA. Trimming took off 1 base at V and 5 bases at J, with 9 bases between the two ends. The CDR3 spells CASSLESEHNEQFF. The CDR3 DNA reads as TGTGCCAGCAGCTTAGAGAGCGAACACAATGAGCAGTTCTTC.

This chain links TRBV19 with TRBJ2-2, with 10 nucleotides matching TRBD2. Trimming took 8 bases from V and 4 from J; bases not matched to a gene: 7. The germline V gene encodes CDR1 LNHDA and CDR2 SQIVND (reference sequence). There are 15 residues in the CDR3. The CDR3 nucleotides are TGTGCCAGTTCAAGGACTAGCGGCTCCACCGGGGAGCTGTTTTTT. Protein: CASSRTSGSTGELFF.

CDR3 sequence reads: CASQEWRLKETQYF. The CDR3 DNA is TGTGCCAGCCAAGAGTGGCGGCTAAAAGAGACCCAGTACTTC. The chain couples TRBV6-1 to TRBJ2-5; D unclear. Trimming removed 8 bases at V and 3 bases at J, with 16 bases between. This CDR3 has 14 residues. Germline V gene sequence: CDR1 MNHNS, CDR2 SASEGT.

The rearrangement joins TRBV28 to TRBJ1-6, with a possible D match to TRBD1 (6 bases). The CDR3 extends over 12 amino acids. In germline, CDR1 is MDHEN, CDR2 SYDVKM. Trimming shortened V by 1 base and J by 18 bases, and 13 bases separated the two germline ends. CDR3 sequence reads: CASSLLIGQSHF. In nucleotides, the CDR3 is TGTGCCAGCAGTTTATTGATAGGACAGTCCCACTTT.